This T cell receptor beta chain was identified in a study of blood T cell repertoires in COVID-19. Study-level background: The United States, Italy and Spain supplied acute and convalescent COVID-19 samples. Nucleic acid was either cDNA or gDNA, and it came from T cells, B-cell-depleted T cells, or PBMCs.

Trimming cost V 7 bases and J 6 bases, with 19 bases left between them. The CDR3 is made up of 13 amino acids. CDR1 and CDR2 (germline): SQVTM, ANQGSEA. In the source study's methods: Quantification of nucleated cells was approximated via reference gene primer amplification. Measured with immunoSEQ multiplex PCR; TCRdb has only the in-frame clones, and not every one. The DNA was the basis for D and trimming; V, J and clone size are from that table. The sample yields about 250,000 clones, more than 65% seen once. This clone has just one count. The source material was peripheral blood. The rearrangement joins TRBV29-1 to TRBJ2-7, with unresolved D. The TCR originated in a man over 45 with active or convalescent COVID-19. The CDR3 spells CSALTSPRVEQYF. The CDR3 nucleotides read TGCAGCGCTCTGACGTCTCCCCGGGTCGAGCAGTACTTC.